A single sample gave rise to the 27 T cell receptor beta chains below, sequenced in a study of Graves' ophthalmopathy and Graves' hyperthyroidism. As the template, RNA transcripts were used to amplify TCR beta CDR3 regions. The first round was an RT-PCR with HTBI primers, and the second round was a multiplex PCR. MiXCR was run by TCRdb on the multiplex PCR reads, yielding one entry per CDR3 protein. This table holds fewer than 600,000 distinct CDR3 sequences, over 13% found once. Sequenced material: blood. Receptors originate from a woman under 40 with Graves' ophthalmopathy.

This clonotype was seen ten or more times. The chain uses TRBV15 and TRBJ1-1, with D maybe TRBD1 (6 bases). CDR3 length equals 13 residues. V was clipped by 5 bases and J by 5 bases, with 12 bases between them. Germline V CDR1 and CDR2: LNHNV, YYDKDF (reference sequence). Here the CDR3 DNA reads TGTGCCACCAGCCTGACAGGAGAAACTGAAGCTTTCTTT. Protein product: CATSLTGETEAFF.

This clonotype came up many times. This chain uses TRBV10-3 with TRBJ1-1; maybe TRBD1 (5 bases). Trimming removed 7 bases from V and 2 bases from J, with 17 bases in between. In germline, CDR1 is ENHRY, CDR2 SYGVKD. The CDR3 spans 15 residues. The CDR3 sequence: CAIKSTAPLNTEAFF. The CDR3 DNA reads as TGTGCCATCAAGTCGACAGCCCCATTAAACACTGAAGCTTTCTTT.

This clonotype was picked up many times. The chain employs TRBV28 and TRBJ2-2, with 8 positions matching TRBD2. Germline CDR1 reads MDHEN; CDR2 reads SYDVKM. The CDR3 runs to 15 residues. V was clipped by 2 bases and J by 3 bases; unmatched bases: 2. The CDR3 reads CASSLPRGDTGELFF. DNA of the CDR3: TGTGCCAGCAGTTTACCGCGGGGGGACACCGGGGAGCTGTTTTTT.

This clonotype was detected many times. In DNA form, the CDR3 reads TGTGCCAGCAGGGGGACTAGCGCGAACACCGGGGAGCTGTTTTTT. Translated, it gives CASRGTSANTGELFF. This chain connects TRBV2 to TRBJ2-2; 10 bases line up with TRBD2. The CDR3 has 15 amino acids. J was trimmed by 0 bases and V by 6 bases; bases with no gene match: 1. The germline V gene encodes CDR1 SNHLY and CDR2 FYNNEI.

This clonotype was recorded at least ten times. The rearrangement uses TRBV6-5 and TRBJ1-5, with no clear D. Germline CDR1 and CDR2: MNHEY and SVGAGI. CDR3 size: 12 residues. The V and J ends lost 7 bases and 8 bases respectively, with 12 bases between them. In DNA form, the CDR3 reads TGTGCCAGCACCCCCTGGGGAAAGCCCCAGCATTTT. Amino acid sequence: CASTPWGKPQHF.

This clonotype has ten or more counts. Sequence at one end of the junction differs from germline and may be a read error. V usage is TRBV27 and J usage is TRBJ2-7; tentatively, D is TRBD1 (5 bases). The CDR3 contains 12 residues. From germline, CDR1 is MNHEY and CDR2 SMNVEV (reference sequence). The CDR3 nucleotides read TGTGCCAGCAGACAAGGGGCTCTGCTATGGGGCTTC. Translated: CASRQGALLWGF.

The chain couples TRBV9 to TRBJ2-2, with D possibly matching TRBD2 (6 bases). This CDR3 has 16 amino acids. V was pared by 0 bases and J by 7 bases, with 16 bases between. Germline V gene lookup returns CDR1 SGDLS and CDR2 YYNGEE. DNA of the CDR3: TGTGCCAGCAGCGTAGACGGGAGTTATGTTGACGGGGAGCTGTTTTTT. This sequence encodes CASSVDGSYVDGELFF.

The chain combines TRBV12-3 or TRBV12-4 with TRBJ2-2; D gene unclear. V shed 6 bases and J shed 7 bases, with 9 bases lying between them. The CDR3 loop spans 12 amino acids. The CDR3 region is CASSPILGELFF. As DNA, the CDR3 is TGTGCCAGCAGCCCAATCCTCGGGGAGCTGTTTTTT.

This clonotype was seen many times. The gene calls are TRBV5-1 and TRBJ2-7; D call uncertain. The CDR3 has 15 residues. Germline CDR1 is SGHRS and CDR2 is YFSETQ. V lost 4 bases and J 0 bases, leaving 14 bases between the germline ends. The CDR3 spells CASSPWDASSYEQYF. The CDR3 bases are TGCGCCAGCAGCCCATGGGATGCGAGCTCCTACGAGCAGTACTTC.

This clonotype was detected only a few times. The chain links TRBV27 to TRBJ2-5; D remains ambiguous. The CDR3 runs to 15 residues. Germline values: CDR1 MNHEY, CDR2 SMNVEV (reference sequence). Deletions cut 6 bases from V and 2 bases from J, with 16 bases between. The CDR3 loop is CASSLRQLPQETQYF. The CDR3 DNA sequence: TGTGCCAGCAGCCTCCGCCAGCTGCCTCAAGAGACCCAGTACTTC.

This clonotype was seen at least ten times. The V gene is TRBV6-2 or TRBV6-3, the J gene TRBJ2-2; a possible D gene is TRBD1 (7 bases). Germline-derived CDR1 and CDR2 are MNHEY and SVGEGT. The CDR3 covers 18 residues. The germline V and J ends were trimmed by 6 bases and 0 bases, with 20 bases remaining between them. DNA for the CDR3: TGTGCCAGCAGCCCTCACGAGACCAGGGGGGCGAACACCGGGGAGCTGTTTTTT. Residues: CASSPHETRGANTGELFF.

This clonotype was counted many times. The chain couples TRBV7-9 to TRBJ2-5; 13 bases are shared with TRBD2. The CDR3 has 16 residues. V shed 4 bases, J shed 4 bases, and the junction held 6 bases outside the gene matches. Germline CDR1 SEHNR, CDR2 FQNEAQ (reference sequence). CDR3 in DNA: TGTGCCAGCAGCTCCACTCGACTAGCGGGAGGAGAGACCCAGTACTTC. Its protein is CASSSTRLAGGETQYF.

This clonotype was counted ten times or more. This chain connects TRBV12-3 or TRBV12-4 to TRBJ2-2; 8 nucleotides align to TRBD1. The length of the CDR3 is 16 residues. Germline trimming cut 6 bases from V and 1 base from J; bases unmatched to any gene: 7. The CDR3 coding sequence is TGTGCCAGCAGAATGGGGACAGGTCGGAACACCGGGGAGCTGTTTTTT. Translated: CASRMGTGRNTGELFF.

This clonotype has only a few counts. V gene TRBV6-1 combines with J gene TRBJ2-4; D perhaps matches TRBD1 (7 bases). The germline V gene encodes CDR1 MNHNS and CDR2 SASEGT. The length of the CDR3 is 13 residues. Trimming shortened V by 6 bases and J by 8 bases, and 14 bases separated the two germline ends. The CDR3 protein is CASRGGGLDIQYF. In DNA form, the CDR3 reads TGTGCCAGCAGAGGAGGGGGCTTAGACATTCAGTACTTC.

This clonotype showed up many times. This chain connects TRBV11-2 to TRBJ1-1, with a weak D call TRBD1 (6 bases). The V end was cut by 3 bases, the J end by 4 bases, with 18 bases between. This CDR3 comprises 16 residues. Per the germline V gene, CDR1 is SGHAT and CDR2 is FQNNGV. CDR3 amino acids: CASSFREGMGATEAFF. CDR3 DNA: TGTGCCAGCAGCTTTAGGGAGGGAATGGGGGCCACTGAAGCTTTCTTT.

This clonotype was seen at least ten times. The chain links TRBV20-1 to TRBJ2-2, with D possibly being TRBD2 (6 bases). CDR1 DFQATT and CDR2 SNEGSKA come from the germline V gene (reference sequence). This CDR3 comprises 13 residues. The V end lost 1 base, the J end lost 4 bases, and 7 bases lay between the germline ends. CDR3 bases: TGCAGTGCTAGAGGCGGGGTCACCGGGGAGCTGTTTTTT. It codes for CSARGGVTGELFF.

This clonotype appeared a few times. The J gene is TRBJ2-5, the V gene TRBV7-2, with D perhaps TRBD1 or TRBD2 (6 bases each). CDR1 SGHTA and CDR2 FQGNSA come from the germline V gene. V lost 1 base, J lost 5 bases, and 17 bases lay in between. The CDR3 totals 16 residues. In DNA, the CDR3 is TGTGCCAGCAGCTTAGTGTCCGGGGGCTTAGGGGAGACCCAGTACTTC. This codes for CASSLVSGGLGETQYF. Full variable domain (remainder filled in from reference TRBV7-2 and TRBJ2-5): GAGVSQSPSNKVTEKGKDVELRCDPISGHTALYWYRQSLGQGLEFLIYFQGNSAPDKSGLPSDRFSAERTGGSVSTLTIQRTQQEDSAVYLCASSLVSGGLGETQYFGPGTRLLVL.

In regard to this clonotype: A much bigger clone sits one base away, suggesting this may be a read error. CDR3 nucleotides: TGTGCCTGGAGTGTAAATTCCGCCGGGGAGCTGTTTTTT. Amino acids: CAWSVNSAGELFF. The chain links TRBV30 to TRBJ2-2; D unclear. Germline CDR1 GTSNPN, CDR2 SVGIG (reference sequence). The CDR3 runs 13 residues. Trimming cost V 0 bases and J 6 bases, with 8 bases left between them.

This clonotype has a count of ten or more. The CDR3 loop is CASRRRGGLRETQYF. The CDR3 DNA sequence: TGTGCCAGCAGGAGGCGGGGGGGTTTGAGAGAGACCCAGTACTTC. J is TRBJ2-5 and V is TRBV28, with TRBD2 matching over 9 bases. Germline CDR1 reads MDHEN; CDR2 reads SYDVKM. The CDR3 loop spans 15 amino acids. The J segment lost 4 bases and the V segment lost 6 bases, leaving 9 bases of the junction unmatched. The whole variable domain, remainder taken from reference TRBV28 and TRBJ2-5, is DVKVTQSSRYLVKRTGEKVFLECVQDMDHENMFWYRQDPGLGLRLIYFSYDVKMKEKGDIPEGYSVSREKKERFSLILESASTNQTSMYLCASRRRGGLRETQYFGPGTRLLVL.

This clonotype was observed at least ten times. The chain employs TRBV30 and TRBJ1-1; a possible D gene is TRBD1 (6 bases). Per germline, CDR1 GTSNPN and CDR2 SVGIG (reference sequence). The ends were cut back, 3 bases at V and 0 bases at J, with 11 bases in the middle. CDR3 length: 14 amino acids. Here the CDR3 DNA reads TGTGCCTGGAGCCGGGACATTTTGAACACTGAAGCTTTCTTT. Translated: CAWSRDILNTEAFF.

On this clonotype: The conserved closing phenylalanine or tryptophan is absent in this CDR3, likely reflecting a read error. The rearrangement uses TRBV4-1 and TRBJ1-1, with 8 bases fitting TRBD1. This CDR3 is built from 15 residues. Per the germline V gene, CDR1 is MGHRA and CDR2 is YSYEKL. With 4 bases clipped from V and 5 bases from J, the junction kept 9 bases outside the gene matches. The CDR3 DNA reads as TGCGCCAGCAGCCCGTTACAGGGGGTGTTGACTGAAGCTTTCGTT. It specifies CASSPLQGVLTEAFV.

Notes on this clonotype: Relative to the germline gene, one junction end is altered; a read error may explain this. The V and J genes are TRBV5-5 and TRBJ2-5; D gene uncertain. There are 12 residues in the CDR3. The V gene's germline CDR1 is SGHKS and CDR2 YYEKEE (reference sequence). This chain's CDR3 is CASCLHTETQYF. Written as DNA, the CDR3 is TGTGCCAGCTGCTTGCATACCGAGACCCAGTACTTC.

This clonotype has a count of ten or more. This chain connects TRBV20-1 to TRBJ1-1; D is undetermined. Germline CDR1 reads DFQATT; CDR2 reads SNEGSKA (reference sequence). The CDR3 length is 13 residues. Trimming took off 1 base at V and 1 base at J, with 7 bases between the two ends. CDR3 loop: CSARASRNTEAFF. As DNA, the CDR3 is TGCAGTGCTAGAGCCAGCAGGAACACTGAAGCTTTCTTT.

This clonotype was observed many times. The chain carries TRBV11-2 and TRBJ2-7; 9 nucleotides align to TRBD1. The CDR3 is 13 amino acids. Germline loops: CDR1 SGHAT, CDR2 FQNNGV. J gave up 5 bases and V 5 bases, and 4 bases lay outside the gene matches. The CDR3 is CASSGDRAHEQYF. The DNA for the CDR3 is TGTGCCAGCAGCGGGGACAGGGCCCACGAGCAGTACTTC.

This clonotype occurred once. The J gene is TRBJ1-1, the V gene TRBV12-3 or TRBV12-4, with TRBD1 identical over 9 bases. The CDR3 extends over 18 amino acids. With V trimmed by 6 bases and J by 2 bases, 16 bases remained unmatched. CDR3 residues: CASSKAPGQGKDNTEAFF. The CDR3, as DNA: TGTGCCAGCAGCAAAGCGCCGGGACAGGGTAAAGATAACACTGAAGCTTTCTTT.

This clonotype was seen many times. The genes are TRBV6-5 and TRBJ1-1; 8 bases are shared with TRBD1. The CDR3 is made up of 16 amino acids. V was pared by 3 bases and J by 2 bases, with 8 bases of the junction left unmatched. Germline-derived CDR1 and CDR2 are MNHEY and SVGAGI. The CDR3 region has the DNA TGTGCCAGCAGTTATAGGACAGGGACGCTAAACACTGAAGCTTTCTTT. Translation gives CASSYRTGTLNTEAFF.

This clonotype was observed many times. This chain joins TRBV28 and TRBJ1-1, with a weak D call TRBD1 (5 bases). CDR1 and CDR2 (germline): MDHEN, SYDVKM. The CDR3 has 15 residues. V gave up 3 bases and J gave up 0 bases, with 11 bases separating them. The CDR3 loop reads CASSFWEGLNTEAFF. For the CDR3, the DNA is TGTGCCAGCAGTTTTTGGGAGGGGCTGAACACTGAAGCTTTCTTT.